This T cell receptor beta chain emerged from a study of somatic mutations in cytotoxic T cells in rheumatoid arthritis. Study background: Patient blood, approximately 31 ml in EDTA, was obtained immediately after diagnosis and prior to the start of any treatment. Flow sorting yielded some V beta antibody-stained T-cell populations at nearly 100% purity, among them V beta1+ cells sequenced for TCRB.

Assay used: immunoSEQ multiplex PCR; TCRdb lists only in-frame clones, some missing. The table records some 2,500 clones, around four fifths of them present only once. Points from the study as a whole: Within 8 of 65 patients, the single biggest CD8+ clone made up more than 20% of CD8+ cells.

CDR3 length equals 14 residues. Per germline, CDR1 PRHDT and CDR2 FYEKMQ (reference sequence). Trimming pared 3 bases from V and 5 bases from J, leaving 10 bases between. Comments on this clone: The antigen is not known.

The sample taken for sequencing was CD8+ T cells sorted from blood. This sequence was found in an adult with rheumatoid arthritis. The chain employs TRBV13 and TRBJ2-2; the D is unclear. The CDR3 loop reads CASSLGPRTGELFF. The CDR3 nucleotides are TGTGCCAGCAGCTTGGGTCCACGGACCGGGGAGCTGTTTTTT.